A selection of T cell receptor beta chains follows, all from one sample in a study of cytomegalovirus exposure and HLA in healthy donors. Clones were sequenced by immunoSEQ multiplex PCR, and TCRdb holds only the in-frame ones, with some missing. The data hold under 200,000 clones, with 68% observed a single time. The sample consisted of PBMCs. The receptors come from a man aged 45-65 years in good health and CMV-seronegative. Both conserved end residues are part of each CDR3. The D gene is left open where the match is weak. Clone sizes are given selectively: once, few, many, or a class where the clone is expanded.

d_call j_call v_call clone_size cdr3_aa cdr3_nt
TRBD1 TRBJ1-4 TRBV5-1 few CASSFQGARANEKLFF TGCGCCAGCAGCTTCCAGGGGGCGCGAGCTAATGAAAAACTGTTTTTT
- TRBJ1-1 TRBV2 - CATELRNTEAFF TGTGCCACCGAACTTAGGAACACTGAAGCTTTCTTT
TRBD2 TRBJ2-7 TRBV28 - CASRGLADEQYF TGTGCCAGCAGGGGACTAGCCGACGAGCAGTACTTC
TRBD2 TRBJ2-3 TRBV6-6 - CASSPAGGVDTQYF TGTGCCAGCAGTCCCGCGGGGGGCGTAGATACGCAGTATTTT
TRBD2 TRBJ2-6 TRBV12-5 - CASALTSGGFGGANVLTF TGTGCTAGTGCCCTGACTAGCGGGGGGTTCGGTGGGGCCAACGTCCTGACTTTC
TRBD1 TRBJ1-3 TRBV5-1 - CASSRDRAGNTIYF TGCGCCAGCAGCAGGGACAGGGCTGGAAACACCATATATTTT
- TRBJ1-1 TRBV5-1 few CASSFRPGDEAFF TGCGCCAGCAGCTTCAGGCCAGGTGATGAAGCTTTCTTT
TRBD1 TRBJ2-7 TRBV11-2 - CASSLPGTGREQYF TGTGCCAGCAGCTTGCCCGGGACAGGGAGGGAGCAGTACTTC
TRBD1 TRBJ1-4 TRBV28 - CASSFGRGPGPAEKLFF TGTGCCAGCAGTTTCGGTAGGGGGCCTGGCCCCGCCGAAAAACTGTTTTTT
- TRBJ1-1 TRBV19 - CASSPSGTEAFF TGTGCCAGTAGTCCCAGCGGCACTGAAGCTTTCTTT
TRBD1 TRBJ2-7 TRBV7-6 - CASSFDQGAHEQYF TGTGCCAGCAGCTTCGATCAGGGGGCGCATGAGCAGTACTTC
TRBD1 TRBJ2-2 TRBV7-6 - CASSTGARGGELFF TGTGCCAGCAGTACAGGGGCCCGAGGCGGGGAGCTGTTTTTT